The 10 T cell receptor beta chains below were found in one sample sequenced in a study of blood T cell repertoires in COVID-19 (dated by TCRdb to between 2020 and 2021). Library construction relied on the immunoSEQ multiplex PCR assay. Imported from immuneACCESS, the table was reduced by TCRdb to in-frame sequences with V and J called. These copies leave out some clones; in studies compared against another copy, an unresolved V gene accounts for under half, and the cause of the remainder is not known. The sample data list 250,000 to 300,000 clones, and roughly 85% of these were observed just once. The ten largest make up around 3% of the sample. Sequencing input: peripheral blood. These receptor sequences come from a woman in her 30s with active or convalescent COVID-19.

The chain couples TRBV27 to TRBJ1-5; D unresolved. V gave up 3 bases and J gave up 4 bases, with 7 bases separating them. Germline V lookup: CDR1 MNHEY, CDR2 SMNVEV (reference sequence). The CDR3 contains 13 residues. CDR3 amino acids: CASSFGANQPQHF. CDR3 nucleotides: TGTGCCAGCAGTTTTGGAGCTAATCAGCCCCAGCATTTT.

This chain links TRBV9 with TRBJ2-7, with a weak D call TRBD1 (6 bases). This CDR3 is built from 14 residues. Per germline, CDR1 SGDLS and CDR2 YYNGEE. V was pared by 2 bases and J by 0 bases, with 9 bases between. CDR3 in amino acids: CASSVARGSYEQYF. In DNA form, the CDR3 reads TGTGCCAGCAGCGTCGCCAGGGGCTCCTACGAGCAGTACTTC.

The chain couples TRBV4-3 to TRBJ1-2, with 10 bases that match TRBD1. The CDR3 totals 18 residues. Per the germline V gene, CDR1 is LGHNA and CDR2 is YSLEER. Trimming at V came to 0 bases and at J to 4 bases, leaving 11 bases not matched to a gene. CDR3 residues: CASSQDNPGDRGSYGYTF. CDR3 bases: TGCGCCAGCAGCCAAGATAATCCTGGGGACAGGGGTAGCTATGGCTACACCTTC.

The gene calls are TRBV12-3 or TRBV12-4 and TRBJ1-6; D not resolved. This CDR3 has 13 residues. With 2 bases removed from V and 7 bases from J, the gap between germline ends came to 6 bases. CDR3 amino acids: CASSLRYNSPLHF. CDR3 bases: TGTGCCAGCAGTTTACGGTACAATTCACCCCTCCACTTT.

This clone was detected only once. This chain joins TRBV7-9 and TRBJ1-1; no reliable D call. This CDR3 contains 12 residues. V was cut by 2 bases and J by 12 bases, with 13 bases left in between. Germline-derived CDR1 and CDR2 are SEHNR and FQNEAQ (reference sequence). CDR3 region: CASSLNWEGTFF. The DNA of the CDR3 is TGTGCCAGCAGCTTAAACTGGGAGGGAACTTTCTTT.

The chain joins TRBV27 to TRBJ2-7, with 10 nucleotides matching TRBD1. The germline V gene has CDR1 MNHEY and CDR2 SMNVEV (reference sequence). V gave up 6 bases and J gave up 1 base; unmatched junction bases: 6. The CDR3 is 15 amino acids. The CDR3 is CASRGQGVGSYEQYF. CDR3 DNA: TGTGCCAGCAGAGGACAGGGGGTGGGGTCCTACGAGCAGTACTTC.

The CDR3 protein is CASSQAGGVDYGYTF. In DNA form, the CDR3 reads TGCGCCAGCAGCCAGGCAGGGGGCGTCGACTATGGCTACACCTTC. The V and J genes are TRBV4-3 and TRBJ1-2; 8 bases match TRBD1. Germline V gene lookup returns CDR1 LGHNA and CDR2 YSLEER. CDR3 size: 15 residues. The J segment lost 3 bases and the V segment lost 3 bases, leaving 6 bases of the junction unmatched.

The gene calls are TRBV27 and TRBJ2-3, with D tentatively TRBD1 (5 bases). Trimming left V 8 bases short and J 4 bases short, with 10 bases between. Germline V gene lookup returns CDR1 MNHEY and CDR2 SMNVEV (reference sequence). CDR3 length: 12 residues. This CDR3 is CASGHVADTQYF. CDR3 nucleotide sequence: TGTGCCAGCGGACACGTGGCAGATACGCAGTATTTT.

The chain links TRBV7-9 to TRBJ1-2; 10 bases are shared with TRBD1. V lost 0 bases, J lost 4 bases, and 2 bases stayed unmatched. The germline V gene has CDR1 SEHNR and CDR2 FQNEAQ (reference sequence). The CDR3 is made up of 15 amino acids. This CDR3 is CASSLAGTGAYGYTF. The DNA of the CDR3 is TGTGCCAGCAGCTTAGCGGGGACAGGGGCCTATGGCTACACCTTC.

The genes are TRBV6-5 and TRBJ1-5; D might be TRBD1 (6 bases). This CDR3 has 14 residues. Trimming left V 5 bases short and J 6 bases short, with 14 bases between. CDR1 and CDR2 (germline): MNHEY, SVGAGI. The CDR3 reads CASSPGAGVQPQHF. The CDR3 DNA follows: TGTGCCAGCAGTCCCGGGGCAGGGGTTCAGCCCCAGCATTTT.